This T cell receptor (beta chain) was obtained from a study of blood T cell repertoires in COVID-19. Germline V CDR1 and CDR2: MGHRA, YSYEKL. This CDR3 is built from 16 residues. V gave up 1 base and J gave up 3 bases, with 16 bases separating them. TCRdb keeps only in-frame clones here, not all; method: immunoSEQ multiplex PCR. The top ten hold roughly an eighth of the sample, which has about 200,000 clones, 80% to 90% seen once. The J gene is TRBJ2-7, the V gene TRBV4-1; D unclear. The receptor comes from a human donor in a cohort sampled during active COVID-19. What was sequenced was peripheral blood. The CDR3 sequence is CASSQAPLGVSYEQYF. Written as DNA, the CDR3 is TGCGCCAGCAGCCAAGCCCCTTTAGGAGTAAGCTACGAGCAGTACTTC.